Shown below are 8 T cell receptor beta chains from a single sample sequenced in a study of CD8 T cells in Susac syndrome. Random hexamers were used to reverse transcribe the RNA input (roughly 0.5 to 1 ug). MiXCR, applied by TCRdb to the immunoSEQ multiplex PCR reads, yields one record per CDR3 protein. Of under 95,000 distinct CDR3 sequences listed, 85% to 95% are singletons. The sample taken for sequencing was CD4+ T cells from PBMCs. The receptors come from a human donor with Susac syndrome.

The V gene is TRBV2, the J gene TRBJ1-5, with 7 positions matching TRBD1. Per the germline V gene, CDR1 is SNHLY and CDR2 is FYNNEI. The CDR3 loop spans 15 amino acids. V was clipped by 6 bases and J by 0 bases; unmatched bases: 5. The CDR3 DNA reads TGTGCCAGCAGGGGACAGTCATATAGCAATCAGCCCCAGCATTTT. Its translation: CASRGQSYSNQPQHF.

V and J are TRBV7-3 and TRBJ2-2; D is unresolved. The germline CDR1 and CDR2 sequences are SGHTA and FQGTGA. The CDR3 runs to 14 residues. With 5 bases removed from V and 1 base from J, the gap between germline ends came to 8 bases. CDR3 sequence (DNA): TGTGCCAGCAGCCCAAACAGGAACACCGGGGAGCTGTTTTTT. Translated: CASSPNRNTGELFF.

This clonotype is a singleton in its sample. This chain joins TRBV29-1 and TRBJ2-2; tentative D call: TRBD2 (5 bases). The germline V and J ends were trimmed by 6 bases and 5 bases, with 16 bases remaining between them. The CDR3 consists of 14 residues. CDR1 and CDR2 from the germline V gene are SQVTM and ANQGSEA. CDR3 DNA sequence: TGCAGCGTCCTTAACAAGGAGGAAACCGGGGAGCTGTTTTTT. Translating gives CSVLNKEETGELFF.

This sequence joins TRBV20-1 and TRBJ2-7; no firm D call. The V end lost 3 bases, the J end lost 2 bases, and 8 bases lay between the germline ends. CDR1 is DFQATT and CDR2 is SNEGSKA in the germline V gene (reference sequence). This CDR3 contains 12 residues. CDR3 sequence (DNA): TGCAGTGCTAGGACGGCAGCCTACGAGCAGTACTTC. It codes for CSARTAAYEQYF.

This clonotype was detected once. This rearrangement joins TRBV18 to TRBJ2-1, with D possibly being TRBD1 (6 bases). The CDR3 loop spans 13 amino acids. V dropped 3 bases and J dropped 7 bases, with 10 bases sitting between them. Germline CDR1 KGHSH, CDR2 LQKENI. The CDR3 here is CASSPKQGNEQFF. In DNA form, the CDR3 reads TGTGCCAGCTCACCTAAACAGGGTAATGAGCAGTTCTTC.

The chain joins TRBV6-5 to TRBJ2-3; 9 positions match TRBD2. Germline lookup yields CDR1 MNHEY and CDR2 SVGAGI. The V segment lost 1 base and the J segment 2 bases; nucleotides outside the gene matches: 4. The CDR3 is 16 amino acids. CDR3 sequence reads: CASSYLAGGNTDTQYF. The CDR3 region has the DNA TGTGCCAGCAGTTACTTGGCGGGGGGGAACACAGATACGCAGTATTTT.

The V gene is TRBV11-2, the J gene TRBJ2-2, with D perhaps TRBD2 (5 bases). Germline V gives CDR1 SGHAT, CDR2 FQNNGV. The V end was cut by 5 bases, the J end by 6 bases, with 10 bases between. There are 13 residues in the CDR3. In DNA, the CDR3 is TGTGCCAGCAGCCTGACGCGGGCCGGGGAGCTGTTTTTT. It yields the protein CASSLTRAGELFF.

This clonotype was seen more than once but under ten times. This chain uses TRBV10-1 with TRBJ2-1; D unclear. The CDR3 length is 13 residues. Trimming took 3 bases from V and 12 from J, leaving 15 bases between them. Germline values: CDR1 WNHNN, CDR2 SYGVQD (reference sequence). The CDR3 DNA is TGCGCCAGCAGTGAAGGAAGTCGTGGTGTGCAGTTCTTC. This encodes CASSEGSRGVQFF.